These T cell receptor beta chains were read from a single sample in a study of technical replicates of blood from a handful of donors. Profiled with immunoSEQ multiplex PCR; TCRdb holds only in-frame clones, not every one. The table shows over 70,000 clones, with 95% occurring only once. Material: T cells isolated from PBMCs. The source of these receptors is a human donor in good health. The CDR3 runs from the conserved cysteine through the conserved F or W. A D gene is named only where the DNA matches it firmly.

>TRBJ2-7|TRBV5-6|TRBD1
CASSFPGQTSYEQYF
>TRBJ1-1|TRBV11-2|NA
CASSLVPTVNTEAFF
>TRBJ2-4|TRBV23-1|TRBD2
CASSQSTGTSANIQYF
>TRBJ1-2|TRBV29-1|NA
CSVDFGGAFYGYTF
>TRBJ1-1|TRBV5-4|NA
CASSREVGWTEAFF
>TRBJ2-3|TRBV25-1|NA
CASSEYQGGWVTDTQYF
>TRBJ2-1|TRBV27|TRBD2
CASSFMRWGSRGEDEQFF
>TRBJ2-5|TRBV7-2|NA
CASSWAGEETQYF
>TRBJ2-1|TRBV21-1|NA
CASSTDRGPGLAGGKEQFF
>TRBJ1-2|TRBV30|NA
CAWTPGDTGYTF
>TRBJ2-7|TRBV6-5|TRBD1
CASSYSYRGSYEQYF
>TRBJ1-3|TRBV2|TRBD1
CASTAGQSHSGNTIYF
>TRBJ2-1|TRBV9|TRBD2
CASSVGLAAYNEQFF
>TRBJ1-2|TRBV28|NA
CASRGGSRYGYTF
>TRBJ2-1|TRBV7-3|TRBD2
CASSLSSLAGARNNEQFF
>TRBJ2-1|TRBV7-9|NA
CASSLGSLSSYNEQFF
>TRBJ2-7|TRBV11-2|TRBD2
CASSLGGSSYEQYF
>TRBJ1-2|TRBV27|NA
CASIQRRGNNYGYTF
>TRBJ2-7|TRBV7-9|NA
CASSLTLADEQYF
>TRBJ1-2|TRBV6-6|NA
CASSSTGYGYTF
>TRBJ2-1|TRBV5-1|TRBD2
CASSLRTSGRARYEQFF
>TRBJ2-2|TRBV11-2|TRBD2
CASSPYTSGKLTGELFF
>TRBJ2-7|TRBV7-2|NA
CATAGGTWSYEQYF
>TRBJ2-5|TRBV7-3|NA
CASSPQGRETQYF
>TRBJ2-7|TRBV7-3|TRBD2
CASSISSGSSYEQYF
>TRBJ1-1|TRBV19|NA
CASSIDRATEAFF
>TRBJ1-4|TRBV5-1|NA
CASSLARAGNEKLFF
>TRBJ2-3|TRBV7-3|NA
CASSPGTDTQYF
>TRBJ2-1|TRBV19|NA
CASGGGRIINEQFF
>TRBJ2-1|TRBV6-5|NA
CASSYGAVDEQFF
>TRBJ2-1|TRBV7-3|TRBD2
CASSLFPTSGKYNEQFF
>TRBJ1-1|TRBV14|NA
CASSQEGAGNTEAFF
>TRBJ1-2|TRBV29-1|NA
CSVEQNYGYTF
>TRBJ2-7|TRBV7-9|TRBD2
CASSLRPGLAGARNEQYF